The entry below describes one T cell receptor beta chain. Its matching antigen is unknown. The record originates from a study of T cells in localized non-small cell lung cancer. General study findings and limits: Adjacent lung held a median roughly 56 of the top 100 tumor clones. Clonality peaked in uninvolved adjacent lung rather than tumor.

The CDR3 loop spans 15 amino acids. J lost 5 bases, V lost 2 bases, and 5 bases had no gene match. Germline assignment: CDR1 SGHAT and CDR2 FQDESV (reference sequence). The repertoire was sequenced with immunoSEQ multiplex PCR; TCRdb's copy has only in-frame clones and lacks some. Of 20,000 to 25,000 clones in the sample, approximately 90% are singletons; the top ten hold more than 2.5%. The source is a woman aged 40-69 years with stage I lung adenocarcinoma. The specimen comprised peripheral blood, sampled before any cancer treatment. The chain uses TRBV11-1 and TRBJ2-5; 10 bases fit TRBD2. CDR3 loop: CASSLTGLALETQYF. The CDR3, as DNA: TGTGCCAGCAGCTTAACGGGACTAGCGTTGGAGACCCAGTACTTC. The full variable domain, completed using reference TRBV11-1 and TRBJ2-5, is EAEVAQSPRYKITEKSQAVAFWCDPISGHATLYWYRQILGQGPELLVQFQDESVVDDSQLPKDRFSAERLKGVDSTLKIQPAELGDSAMYLCASSLTGLALETQYFGPGTRLLVL.